This T cell receptor (beta chain) was found in a study of CD8 T cells in Susac syndrome. Germline assignment: CDR1 SNHLY and CDR2 FYNNEI. The CDR3 extends over 15 amino acids. J gave up 5 bases and V 3 bases, and 6 bases lay outside the gene matches. RNA totalling roughly 0.5 to 1 ug underwent reverse transcription with random hexamers. One entry per CDR3 protein results from TCRdb running MiXCR on the immunoSEQ multiplex PCR reads. This table holds 80,000 to 90,000 distinct CDR3 sequences, 85% to 95% found once. Sequenced material: CD8+ T cells from PBMCs. The chain is built from TRBV2 and TRBJ2-5, with TRBD1 matching over 10 bases. This TCR derives from a human donor in good health. This CDR3 is CASSDWDRGGETQYF. CDR3 sequence (DNA): TGTGCCAGCAGTGATTGGGACAGGGGAGGGGAGACCCAGTACTTC.